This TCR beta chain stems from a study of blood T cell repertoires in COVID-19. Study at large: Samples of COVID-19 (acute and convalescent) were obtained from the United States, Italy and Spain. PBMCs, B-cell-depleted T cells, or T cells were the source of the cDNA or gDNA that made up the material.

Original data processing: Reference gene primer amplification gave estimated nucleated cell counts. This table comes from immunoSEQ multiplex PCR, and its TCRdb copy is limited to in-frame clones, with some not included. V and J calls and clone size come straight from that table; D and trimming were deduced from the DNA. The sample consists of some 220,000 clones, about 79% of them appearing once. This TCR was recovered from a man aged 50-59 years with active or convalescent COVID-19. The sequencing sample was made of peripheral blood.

CDR3 region: CVRSGATFYNEQFF. CDR3 nucleotides: TGTGTCAGAAGTGGGGCGACTTTCTACAATGAGCAGTTCTTC. The rearrangement joins TRBV7-5 to TRBJ2-1; TRBD1 was called by the table and not checked on the DNA. TRBV7-5 is termed a pseudogene. This CDR3 region has 14 residues.